This T cell receptor beta chain was found in a study of blood T cell repertoires in COVID-19 (dated by TCRdb to the early 2020s). Notes on the research overall: The collaborator samples originated in the United States, Italy and Spain and spanned the acute and convalescent phases of COVID-19. A de-identified subject ID, COVID-19 status, age in years and sex were almost always included in the sample metadata. The prospective study material was composed of cDNA or gDNA derived from T cells, B-cell-depleted T cells, or PBMCs. The repertoires were released in a freely available public database meant as a resource for research on the immune response to SARS-CoV-2. Where available, HLA class I and class II types were taken from metadata supplied by the sample provider and were not determined by assay-based typing. The samples were drawn from the first 160 participants of the ongoing ImmuneRACE study and from 950 to 1,500 subjects provided by 6 global collaborators. Deeply sampled blood TCRbeta repertoires from subjects exposed to, actively infected with, or recovered from COVID-19 were included in the dataset.

Comments on this clone: Its antigen remains undetermined. No much larger clone is present one base from it, and per-base qualities are unavailable.

The collaborating institutions used their own protocols to collect whole blood in K2EDTA tubes. For TCRbeta analysis, collaborators shipped samples as frozen whole blood, isolated PBMCs, or DNA extracted from either of those sample types. Results and caveats for the whole study, not just this receptor: The quantity of clinical and demographic metadata differed by source and by participant and was supplied without curation.

The immunoSEQ Assay, a bias-controlled multiplex PCR, was used to amplify TCRbeta CDR3 regions from genomic DNA. In the source study's methods: Within the assay, amplification of reference gene primers was used to estimate how many nucleated cells each sample contained. To quantify the absolute abundance of each unique TCRbeta CDR3 rearrangement, sequence reads were collapsed and filtered. Productive Simpson clonality was computed per sample as the square root of Simpson's diversity index over productive rearrangements. This is the immuneACCESS table as TCRdb keeps it, with only in-frame sequences that have V and J called. A part of the clones is gone; compared with another copy, unresolved V genes explain less than half, and the rest is unexplained. The V and J calls and clone size were taken over from that table, and D and trimming were inferred from the DNA. Recorded for this sample are about 150,000 clones; about three quarters of them occurred a single time. The top ten hold about 1.8% of the sample.

The CDR3 goes from the cysteine to the phenylalanine over 15 residues. The read is trimmed to its CDR3 DNA, 45 bases read in frame from base 1. V sheds 1 base and J sheds 8 bases, leaving 14 bases between their ends. As encoded in the germline V gene, CDR1 is LGHNA while CDR2 is YSLEER. The chain is encoded by TRBV4-3 joined to TRBJ1-4; the D gene is possibly TRBD1, with 6 bases matching. The clonotype originates from a man aged 80 or over with acute or convalescent COVID-19. Sequencing input: peripheral blood. The base sequence is TGCGCCAGCAGCCAAGGGAGAGGGGGTTGGGAAAAACTGTTTTTT. The encoded protein is CASSQGRGGWEKLFF.